Included here is one TCR beta chain sequence, with context. This sample was included in a study of shared clonotypes between healthy human individuals. For the study at large: Three plates were used per donor for CD4 naive, three for CD4 memory, two for CD8 naive and one for CD8 memory.

CDR1 SGHRS and CDR2 YFSETQ come from the germline V gene. The V gene lost 4 bases and the J gene lost 4 bases, with 17 bases spanning the gap. CDR3 length: 15 amino acids. The method was immunoSEQ multiplex PCR; TCRdb's version includes in-frame clones alone and lacks a portion of them. The sample carries around 2,000,000 clones, 90% to 95% recorded once. The sample was naive CD4+ T cells sorted from blood. The subset is: CD45RA+ positively selected. J is TRBJ1-2 and V is TRBV5-1, with no clear D. The TCR originated in a young man in good health. CDR3 region: CASSPREGIGYGYTF. CDR3 DNA sequence: TGCGCCAGCAGCCCCAGAGAGGGTATCGGCTATGGCTACACCTTC.